This T cell receptor beta chain was recorded in a study of blood T cell repertoires in COVID-19. Germline-derived CDR1 and CDR2 are SGDLS and YYNGEE. This CDR3 has 13 amino acids. V was pared by 3 bases and J by 4 bases, with 8 bases between. Using immunoSEQ multiplex PCR, the repertoire was profiled, and TCRdb retains in-frame clones only, with some absent. This repertoire shows under 85,000 clones, roughly four fifths found once; its top ten account for 6.5% to 7.5%. The sequenced sample was peripheral blood. V usage is TRBV9 and J usage is TRBJ1-3; no clear D. This TCR came from a man younger than 45 with COVID-19, enrolled during active disease. Here the CDR3 reads CASSAVIGNTIYF. CDR3 nucleotides: TGTGCCAGCAGCGCGGTAATAGGAAACACCATATATTTT.